These T cell receptor beta chains were read from a single sample in a study of blood T cell repertoires in COVID-19. Sequenced by immunoSEQ multiplex PCR; TCRdb stores in-frame clones only, minus some. The sample holds under 350,000 clones, around 86% seen once. Sequenced input: PBMCs or T cells enriched from blood (not recorded which). The source of these receptors is a middle-aged woman with acute COVID-19. Each CDR3 is given without its conserved first and last residue. Some rows have no size entry. The others give once, few or many, or a class for an expanded clone.

v_call: TRBV10-2; j_call: TRBJ2-7; clone_size: NA; cdr3_aa: ASSGTGPEQY
v_call: TRBV27; j_call: TRBJ2-6; clone_size: once; cdr3_aa: ASSGESGANVLT
v_call: TRBV2; j_call: TRBJ2-2; clone_size: NA; cdr3_aa: ASSGYFGGTGELF
v_call: TRBV6-2/TRBV6-3; j_call: TRBJ1-5; clone_size: NA; cdr3_aa: ASSYPTGMGQPQH
v_call: TRBV3-1/TRBV3-2; j_call: TRBJ1-1; clone_size: NA; cdr3_aa: ASSQKRTGENTEAF
v_call: TRBV2; j_call: TRBJ2-5; clone_size: NA; cdr3_aa: ASTGLAGRETQY
v_call: TRBV21-1; j_call: TRBJ1-4; clone_size: NA; cdr3_aa: ASSKRGQGSEKLF
v_call: TRBV6-1; j_call: TRBJ2-7; clone_size: once; cdr3_aa: ASSEATITAYEQY
v_call: TRBV27; j_call: TRBJ2-2; clone_size: NA; cdr3_aa: ASSRLLGTSGDRGTGELF
v_call: TRBV7-2; j_call: TRBJ2-2; clone_size: once; cdr3_aa: ASSSGGRNTGELF
v_call: TRBV5-1; j_call: TRBJ2-3; clone_size: NA; cdr3_aa: ASSLGGSGDTQY
v_call: TRBV10-3; j_call: TRBJ2-5; clone_size: NA; cdr3_aa: AISAGTGMWETQY
v_call: TRBV18; j_call: TRBJ1-5; clone_size: once; cdr3_aa: ASSIQGLGEPQH
v_call: TRBV5-1; j_call: TRBJ1-5; clone_size: NA; cdr3_aa: ASSLGPTGTHVGPQH
v_call: TRBV6-2/TRBV6-3; j_call: TRBJ1-3; clone_size: NA; cdr3_aa: ASSRGTVPPNTIY
v_call: TRBV29-1; j_call: TRBJ2-3; clone_size: NA; cdr3_aa: SVVGLSSTDTQY
v_call: TRBV6-2/TRBV6-3; j_call: TRBJ2-1; clone_size: NA; cdr3_aa: ASSYPSGRPYNEQF